Reported below is one T cell receptor (beta chain). The antigen is unknown. The treatment: roughly 10-day PBMC culture with coronavirus spike peptide pools or control peptides (ViraFEST assay). The unexposed donor provided CD4+ T cells, which were taken before the COVID-19 pandemic (2011-2018). Following expansion of antigen-specific T cells with peptide pools, ViraFEST then sequenced TCRs. Cell culture was performed with two million PBMCs per well in the presence of approximately 10 IU/ml IL-2 and 10 ug/ml peptide pools. This sample was included in a study of vaccination and CD4 T cells after COVID-19. Study as a whole: Participants, all vaccine recipients, received two doses of either BNT162b2 or mRNA-1273. Stimulation of the cells used overlapping spike peptide pools from SARS-CoV-2 and from the common cold coronaviruses HCoV-NL63, HCoV-OC43 and HCoV-229E.

With the Oncomine TCR Beta short-read assay, DNA from cultured CD4+ T cells was sequenced. Using the QIAamp micro DNA kit, genomic DNA was extracted from the CD4+ T cells that had been cultured. TCRdb reanalysed the PCR reads using MiXCR and keeps one entry per CDR3 protein. The data hold several thousand distinct CDR3 sequences, with under 35% observed a single time. Specimen: CD4+ T cells from blood, cultured in vitro. This sequence was found in a human donor in good health.

The DNA for the CDR3 is TGTGCCAGCAGCTTTAAGGTCGGGGGCGAAGCTTTCTTT. Translating it yields CASSFKVGGEAFF. The gene calls are TRBV7-9 and TRBJ1-1; D perhaps matches TRBD1 (6 bases). The V and J ends lost 3 bases and 8 bases respectively, with 13 bases between them. This CDR3 spans 13 amino acids. The V gene's germline CDR1 is SEHNR and CDR2 FQNEAQ (reference sequence).